Below are 30 T cell receptor beta chains sequenced from a single sample in a study of blood T cell repertoires in COVID-19. Generated by immunoSEQ multiplex PCR, the TCRdb table keeps only in-frame clones and is missing some. Of 300,000 to 400,000 clones listed, almost 90% were seen once; the top ten hold 6% to 8%. Sequencing was done on a sample of peripheral blood. The origin of the receptors is a woman between 65 and 79 years old with COVID-19, enrolled during active disease.

The genes are TRBV24-1 and TRBJ2-2; 9 bases are shared with TRBD2. The CDR3 spans 14 residues. Germline lookup yields CDR1 KGHDR and CDR2 SFDVKD. V dropped 7 bases and J dropped 4; count of bases not matched to a gene: 3. CDR3 loop: CATRGTSITGELFF. The CDR3 nucleotides read TGTGCCACCAGAGGGACTAGCATCACCGGGGAGCTGTTTTTT.

This chain uses TRBV5-1 with TRBJ1-1, with D possibly being TRBD1 (6 bases). In germline, CDR1 is SGHRS, CDR2 YFSETQ. This CDR3 comprises 14 residues. V was clipped by 3 bases and J by 1 base, with 10 bases between them. The CDR3 region is CASSSQQGNTEAFF. The CDR3 DNA sequence: TGCGCCAGCAGCTCGCAACAGGGGAACACTGAAGCTTTCTTT. The whole variable domain, remainder taken from reference TRBV5-1 and TRBJ1-1, is KAGVTQTPRYLIKTRGQQVTLSCSPISGHRSVSWYQQTPGQGLQFLFEYFSETQRNKGNFPGRFSGRQFSNSRSEMNVSTLELGDSALYLCASSSQQGNTEAFFGQGTRLTVV.

As for this clone: In the same sample, other DNA sequences code for this CDR3. The chain carries TRBV28 and TRBJ1-2; D unclear. The CDR3 is 13 residues long. Trimming cost V 4 bases and J 2 bases, with 8 bases left between them. Germline CDR1 and CDR2: MDHEN and SYDVKM. The CDR3 loop is CASSSDINYGYTF. The CDR3 DNA is TGTGCCAGCAGTTCCGACATAAACTATGGCTACACCTTC.

The chain carries TRBV7-9 and TRBJ1-4, with 9 bases aligning to TRBD1. This CDR3 spans 18 amino acids. The germline V gene encodes CDR1 SEHNR and CDR2 FQNEAQ (reference sequence). J lost 6 bases, V lost 2 bases, and 13 bases had no gene match. In DNA form, the CDR3 reads TGTGCCAGCAGCTTATCACATCAAATACAGGGGGCTGATGAAAAACTGTTTTTT. Protein: CASSLSHQIQGADEKLFF.

The chain recombines TRBV21-1 with TRBJ1-3; TRBD1, the table's D call, was not compared with the DNA. TRBV21-1 counts as a pseudogene. The CDR3 runs 15 residues. The CDR3: CASSLWHLSGNTIYF. CDR3 nucleotide sequence: TGTGCCAGCAGCTTATGGCATCTTTCTGGAAACACCATATATTTT.

The V and J genes are TRBV19 and TRBJ1-1, with D possibly being TRBD1 (5 bases). V was trimmed by 7 bases and J by 7 bases, leaving 19 bases between them. The CDR3 is made up of 14 amino acids. Germline V gives CDR1 LNHDA, CDR2 SQIVND (reference sequence). CDR3 amino acids: CASIPQGARNEAFF. CDR3 in DNA: TGTGCCAGTATCCCGCAGGGTGCCAGGAATGAAGCTTTCTTT.

The V gene is TRBV15, the J gene TRBJ1-5; D remains unclear. V lost 6 bases to trimming and J lost 4 bases, with 7 bases between them. Germline V gene lookup returns CDR1 LNHNV and CDR2 YYDKDF (reference sequence). CDR3 length equals 12 residues. The CDR3 DNA reads as TGTGCCACCAGTCCCCGTAATCAGCCCCAGCATTTT. Translated, it gives CATSPRNQPQHF.

As DNA, the CDR3 is TGTGCCAGCTCGGCACCGGGACTAGCGTTAGAATACAATGAGCAGTTCTTC. Its translation: CASSAPGLALEYNEQFF. V gene TRBV18 combines with J gene TRBJ2-1; 10 bases are a match to TRBD2. V lost 6 bases, J lost 4 bases, and 12 bases stayed unmatched. The CDR3 extends over 17 amino acids. CDR1 KGHSH and CDR2 LQKENI come from the germline V gene.

This CDR3 reads CASSNAGGGETQYF. As DNA, the CDR3 is TGTGCCAGCAGCAACGCGGGGGGAGGGGAGACCCAGTACTTC. This chain links TRBV7-2 with TRBJ2-5, with 8 bases matching TRBD2. CDR1 is SGHTA and CDR2 is FQGNSA in the germline V gene. This CDR3 region has 14 residues. V lost 5 bases, J lost 5 bases, and 7 bases stayed unmatched. The full variable domain, completed using reference TRBV7-2 and TRBJ2-5, is GAGVSQSPSNKVTEKGKDVELRCDPISGHTALYWYRQSLGQGLEFLIYFQGNSAPDKSGLPSDRFSAERTGGSVSTLTIQRTQQEDSAVYLCASSNAGGGETQYFGPGTRLLVL.

The chain recombines TRBV12-5 with TRBJ2-2; D is perhaps TRBD1 (5 bases). Trimming removed 4 bases at V and 13 bases at J, with 13 bases between. The CDR3 contains 12 residues. Germline V lookup: CDR1 LGHNT, CDR2 FRNRAP. In nucleotides, the CDR3 is TGTGCTAGTGGTTCCGGCTCCCAGGGGCTGTTTTTT. Translating gives CASGSGSQGLFF.

This chain links TRBV11-2 with TRBJ1-1; tentatively, D is TRBD1 (5 bases). The V gene lost 4 bases and the J gene lost 5 bases, with 11 bases spanning the gap. From germline, CDR1 is SGHAT and CDR2 FQNNGV. There are 13 residues in the CDR3. The CDR3 region is CASSSKRTTEAFF. The CDR3 DNA is TGTGCCAGCAGCTCCAAGAGGACAACTGAAGCTTTCTTT.

This chain links TRBV12-5 with TRBJ1-2; 7 nucleotides match TRBD1. The trim removed 0 bases at V and 3 bases at J, leaving 4 bases unmatched. The CDR3 runs 15 residues. The V gene's germline CDR1 is LGHNT and CDR2 FRNRAP. In nucleotides, the CDR3 is TGTGCTAGTGGTTTGGTCCCAACAGGGGACTATGGCTACACCTTC. Translated: CASGLVPTGDYGYTF.

This clone appeared a single time. The rearrangement uses TRBV5-1 and TRBJ2-5, with 7 bases aligning to TRBD2. CDR1 SGHRS and CDR2 YFSETQ come from the germline V gene. V lost 3 bases, J lost 2 bases, and 1 base stayed unmatched. The CDR3 consists of 13 residues. CDR3 coding DNA: TGCGCCAGCAGCTGGGGGGGTCAAGAGACCCAGTACTTC. Protein sequence: CASSWGGQETQYF.

This chain joins TRBV5-1 and TRBJ1-2, with D maybe TRBD1 (5 bases). V lost 2 bases, J lost 8 bases, and 16 bases lay in between. The CDR3 runs 14 residues. Germline-derived CDR1 and CDR2 are SGHRS and YFSETQ. CDR3 residues: CASSFSGREGGYTF. CDR3 nucleotide sequence: TGCGCCAGCAGCTTTTCGGGCAGGGAGGGCGGCTACACCTTC.

This clone has only a few counts. This chain joins TRBV5-1 and TRBJ1-6; TRBD1 agrees at 9 bases. This CDR3 region has 15 residues. V gave up 5 bases and J gave up 6 bases; unmatched junction bases: 6. Germline-derived CDR1 and CDR2 are SGHRS and YFSETQ. CDR3 nucleotide sequence: TGCGCCAGCAGTTCCATGACAGGGGGTAATTCACCCCTCCACTTT. Protein sequence: CASSSMTGGNSPLHF.

The gene calls are TRBV24-1 and TRBJ2-3; tentatively, D is TRBD2 (7 bases). Germline CDR1 and CDR2: KGHDR and SFDVKD. The CDR3 is 13 residues long. Trimming removed 4 bases from V and 6 bases from J, with 10 bases in between. The CDR3 region has the DNA TGTGCCACCAGTGAGGGGGGGCGGGATACGCAGTATTTT. Translated, it gives CATSEGGRDTQYF.

This chain joins TRBV7-7 and TRBJ2-7; tentatively, D is TRBD1 (6 bases). This CDR3 region has 13 residues. Germline CDR1 and CDR2: SSHAT and FNYEAQ (reference sequence). V was trimmed by 5 bases and J by 3 bases, leaving 11 bases between them. CDR3 protein: CASSPTGFYEQYF. CDR3 in DNA: TGTGCCAGCAGCCCCACAGGGTTCTACGAGCAGTACTTC.

V usage is TRBV2 and J usage is TRBJ1-1; TRBD1 is a possible D gene (6 bases). Germline assignment: CDR1 SNHLY and CDR2 FYNNEI. Trimming left V 6 bases short and J 2 bases short, with 10 bases between. CDR3 length: 13 amino acids. The CDR3 nucleotides read TGTGCCAGCAGCTCAGGGGTAAACACTGAAGCTTTCTTT. It encodes CASSSGVNTEAFF.

V is TRBV14 and J is TRBJ2-1; 7 nucleotides align to TRBD1. CDR1 is SGHDN and CDR2 is FVKESK in the germline V gene. The CDR3 runs 14 residues. Trimming took 3 bases from V and 8 from J; bases not matched to a gene: 7. The CDR3 DNA reads as TGTGCCAGCAGCCACCCGACAGGGATGGATGAGCAGTTCTTC. Amino acids: CASSHPTGMDEQFF.

The chain joins TRBV19 to TRBJ2-7, with TRBD1 as a possible D gene (5 bases). V was clipped by 4 bases and J by 2 bases, with 12 bases between them. The CDR3 is made up of 14 amino acids. CDR1 and CDR2 from the germline V gene are LNHDA and SQIVND (reference sequence). The CDR3 loop is CASSRVWGTYEQYF. CDR3 nucleotide sequence: TGTGCCAGTAGTAGGGTATGGGGCACCTACGAGCAGTACTTC.

This clone was recorded once. This sequence joins TRBV6-1 and TRBJ1-6; D is unclear. The CDR3 has 14 residues. V lost 0 bases and J 8 bases, leaving 8 bases between the germline ends. Germline CDR1 is MNHNS and CDR2 is SASEGT. The CDR3 DNA sequence: TGTGCCAGCAGTGAAGCTGGAGATGATTCACCCCTCCACTTT. Protein: CASSEAGDDSPLHF.

Remarks on this clone: The sample holds other DNA sequences that translate to the same CDR3. The chain employs TRBV18 and TRBJ1-1; D is unresolved. CDR3 length equals 13 residues. Trimming removed 2 bases at V and 3 bases at J, with 7 bases between. CDR1 and CDR2 from the germline V gene are KGHSH and LQKENI. CDR3 amino acids: CASSPSGDTEAFF. Written as DNA, the CDR3 is TGTGCCAGCTCACCAAGCGGGGACACTGAAGCTTTCTTT.

The table lists this clone with a count of one. This chain links TRBV4-2 with TRBJ1-2, with D possibly being TRBD1 (5 bases). The germline CDR1 and CDR2 sequences are LGHNA and YNFKEQ. This CDR3 has 14 residues. The V gene lost 4 bases and the J gene lost 6 bases, with 15 bases spanning the gap. CDR3 DNA sequence: TGTGCCAGCAGCCCGGCTGGGGGGGATAATGGCTACACCTTC. This codes for CASSPAGGDNGYTF.

V and J are TRBV6-6 and TRBJ2-7; D may be TRBD2 (5 bases). The CDR3 is 15 amino acids. Germline V gene sequence: CDR1 MNHNY, CDR2 SVGAGI (reference sequence). V lost 0 bases and J 0 bases, leaving 9 bases between the germline ends. This CDR3 is CASSYSRGPSYEQYF. CDR3 coding DNA: TGTGCCAGCAGTTACTCTCGGGGTCCCTCCTACGAGCAGTACTTC.

This sequence joins TRBV5-4 and TRBJ2-1; 10 positions match TRBD2. J lost 4 bases, V lost 0 bases, and 4 bases had no gene match. CDR1 SGHNT and CDR2 YYREEE come from the germline V gene (reference sequence). The CDR3 consists of 16 residues. The CDR3 reads CASSLAQLAGYNEQFF. As DNA, the CDR3 is TGTGCCAGCAGCTTGGCCCAACTAGCGGGATACAATGAGCAGTTCTTC.

This clone appeared once. The CDR3 reads CATSDPDRIGTEAFF. The CDR3 region has the DNA TGTGCCACCAGTGACCCCGACAGAATCGGCACTGAAGCTTTCTTT. The gene calls are TRBV24-1 and TRBJ1-1, with D maybe TRBD1 (5 bases). CDR1 and CDR2 from the germline V gene are KGHDR and SFDVKD. This CDR3 has 15 amino acids. V was pared by 4 bases and J by 4 bases, with 15 bases between.

In its sample, this clone was seen once. The chain recombines TRBV5-6 with TRBJ1-1; possible D gene TRBD1, 5 bases. This CDR3 comprises 12 residues. V was clipped by 6 bases and J by 7 bases, with 13 bases between them. Germline CDR1 is SGHDT and CDR2 is YYEEEE. Here the CDR3 DNA reads TGTGCCAGCACTCTTGGGGGAGGTGAAGCTTTCTTT. Translating gives CASTLGGGEAFF.

The J gene is TRBJ2-5, the V gene TRBV6-6; D perhaps matches TRBD1 (5 bases). The V gene's germline CDR1 is MNHNY and CDR2 SVGAGI (reference sequence). The CDR3 extends over 13 amino acids. V gave up 10 bases and J gave up 5 bases, with 17 bases separating them. DNA for the CDR3: TGTGCCACCTTGGGCTCAGGGATGGAGACCCAGTACTTC. Protein: CATLGSGMETQYF.

The genes are TRBV6-5 and TRBJ1-3, with a weak D call TRBD1 (5 bases). The germline V gene encodes CDR1 MNHEY and CDR2 SVGAGI. This CDR3 has 14 residues. CDR3 sequence: CGSQVGGSGNTIYF. As DNA, the CDR3 is TGTGGGTCCCAGGTCGGGGGCTCTGGAAACACCATATATTTT.

J is TRBJ2-3 and V is TRBV15; 8 bases agree with TRBD2. J was trimmed by 2 bases and V by 0 bases; bases with no gene match: 1. This CDR3 comprises 15 residues. Germline lookup yields CDR1 LNHNV and CDR2 YYDKDF (reference sequence). The CDR3 here is CATSRDGGDTDTQYF. CDR3 sequence (DNA): TGTGCCACCAGCAGAGACGGGGGGGACACAGATACGCAGTATTTT.